This TCR beta chain was found in a study of T cell responses to AZD1222 COVID-19 vaccine (dated by TCRdb to the early 2020s). About the full investigation: AZD1222 recipients given second doses at about 4 weeks or at about 12 weeks were pooled, since spike-specific TCR depth and breadth were not found to differ between the two schedules. Trial participants were enrolled by age into 18-55, 56-69 and 70-plus year subgroups, with 148, 28 and 57 TCR-sequenced participants respectively. A total of 233 trial participants underwent TCR sequencing, of whom roughly 210 had received two doses of AZD1222 and about 26 had received two doses of the MenACWY control vaccine. Study-wide findings and limitations: Because no day 14 peak-response samples were available, repertoires were characterized only after the peak T cell response. Epitopes outside the regions mutated in the B.1.351 and B.1.1.7 variants were reportedly recognized by nearly half of the unique spike-specific TCRs. Vaccine-associated CD4 TCRs spanned the whole spike protein, with dominant responses in regions 160-218 and 743-854. Participants were mostly white British, with more females than males. The authors suggested clonal diversity may have been underestimated. In the small 56-69-year group, the increase in depth fell short of significance, most likely because of low power. Conclusions about previously exposed vaccinees are limited because only a handful of AZD1222 recipients were SARS-CoV-2 seropositive at baseline. A significant rise in spike-specific TCR breadth and depth was observed after two AZD1222 doses relative to day 0 and relative to MenACWY recipients.

According to the study, the label for this sample's time point signals: baseline before first vaccination. Vaccinee samples came from UK trials COV001 and COV002, including a single-blind randomized controlled phase 2/3 trial of AZD1222 (ChAdOx1 nCoV-19) in healthy adults. For TCRbeta chain sequencing, PBMC samples were collected from trial participants at day 0 and at day 28 after the second dose. CDR1 and CDR2 were assigned from the germline V gene as MDHEN and SYDVKM. The CDR3 covers 14 residues, taking in both the cysteine and the phenylalanine. The read is trimmed to its CDR3 DNA, 42 bases read in frame from base 1. Ends trimmed: V by 2 bases, J by 5 bases; bases unmatched to a gene: 3. Regarding this clone: No antigen is known for it. No much larger clone is present one base from it, and per-base qualities are unavailable.

The CDR3 regions of human TCRbeta chains were subjected to immunosequencing. The paper's data handling went like this. TCRs in the repertoires were matched against a reference library of SARS-CoV-2-specific TCRs that had been generated with the MIRA antigen-specificity platform. Breadth was defined as the fraction of unique TCRs that were SARS-CoV-2-associated, and depth was defined as the fraction of total T cells that were SARS-CoV-2-associated. Using the MIRA data, each spike-specific TCR was assigned both to the spike region to which the TCR was reactive and to a CD4 or CD8 class. Log10-transformed breadth and depth values were compared by one-way ANOVA with Sidak's multiple comparisons tests. In TCRdb, the immuneACCESS table is reduced to in-frame sequences with V and J assigned. These tables do not hold every clone; where another copy was compared, an unresolved V gene accounts for under half, and the others remain unexplained. V and J calls plus clone size are reproduced from that table; the DNA served to infer D and trimming. The sample data list 55,000 to 65,000 clones, and approximately 85% of these were observed just once. The ten top clones hold roughly 20% of the sample.

The source of this sequence is an adult in good health. This sample comprised peripheral blood, obtained on day 0 of AZD1222 vaccination. The chain is encoded by TRBV28 joined to TRBJ2-5, with 9 central nucleotides matching TRBD2. In nucleotides, the sequence is TGTGCCAGCAGTTTAGCGGGGGGGCCGGAGACCCAGTACTTC. The translation is CASSLAGGPETQYF.